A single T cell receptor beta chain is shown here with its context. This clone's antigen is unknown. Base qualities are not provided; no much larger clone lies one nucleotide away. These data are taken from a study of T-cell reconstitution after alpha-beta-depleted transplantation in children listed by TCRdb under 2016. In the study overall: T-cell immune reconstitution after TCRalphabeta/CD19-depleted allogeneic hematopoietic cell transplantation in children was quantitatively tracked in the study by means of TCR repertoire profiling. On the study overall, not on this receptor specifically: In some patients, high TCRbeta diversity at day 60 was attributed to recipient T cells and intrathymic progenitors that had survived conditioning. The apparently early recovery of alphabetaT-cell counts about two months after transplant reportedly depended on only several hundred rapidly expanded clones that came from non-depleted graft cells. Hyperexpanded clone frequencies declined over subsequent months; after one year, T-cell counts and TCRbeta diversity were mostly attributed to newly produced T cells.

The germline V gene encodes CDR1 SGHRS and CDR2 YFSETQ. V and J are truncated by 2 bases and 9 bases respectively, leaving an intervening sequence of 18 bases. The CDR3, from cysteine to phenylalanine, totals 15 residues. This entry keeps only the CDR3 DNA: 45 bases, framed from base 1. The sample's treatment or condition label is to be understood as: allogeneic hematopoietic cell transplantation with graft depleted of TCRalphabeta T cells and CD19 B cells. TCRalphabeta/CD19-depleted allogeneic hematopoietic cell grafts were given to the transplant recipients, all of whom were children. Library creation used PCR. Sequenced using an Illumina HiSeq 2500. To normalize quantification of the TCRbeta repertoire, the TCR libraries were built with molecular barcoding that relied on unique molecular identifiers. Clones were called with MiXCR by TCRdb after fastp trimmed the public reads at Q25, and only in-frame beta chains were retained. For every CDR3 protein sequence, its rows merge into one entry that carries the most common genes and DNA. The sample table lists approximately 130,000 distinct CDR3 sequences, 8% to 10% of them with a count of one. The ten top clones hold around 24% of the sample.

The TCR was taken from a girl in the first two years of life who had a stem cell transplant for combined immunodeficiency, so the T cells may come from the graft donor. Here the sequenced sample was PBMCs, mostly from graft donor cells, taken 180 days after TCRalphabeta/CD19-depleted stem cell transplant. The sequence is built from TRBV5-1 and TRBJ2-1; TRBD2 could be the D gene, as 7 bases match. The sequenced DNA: TGCGCCAGCAGCTTCCCCGGACTAGGGGGGGGTGAGCAGTTCTTC. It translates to CASSFPGLGGGEQFF. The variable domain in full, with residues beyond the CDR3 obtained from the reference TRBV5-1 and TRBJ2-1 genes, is KAGVTQTPRYLIKTRGQQVTLSCSPISGHRSVSWYQQTPGQGLQFLFEYFSETQRNKGNFPGRFSGRQFSNSRSEMNVSTLELGDSALYLCASSFPGLGGGEQFFGPGTRLTVL.